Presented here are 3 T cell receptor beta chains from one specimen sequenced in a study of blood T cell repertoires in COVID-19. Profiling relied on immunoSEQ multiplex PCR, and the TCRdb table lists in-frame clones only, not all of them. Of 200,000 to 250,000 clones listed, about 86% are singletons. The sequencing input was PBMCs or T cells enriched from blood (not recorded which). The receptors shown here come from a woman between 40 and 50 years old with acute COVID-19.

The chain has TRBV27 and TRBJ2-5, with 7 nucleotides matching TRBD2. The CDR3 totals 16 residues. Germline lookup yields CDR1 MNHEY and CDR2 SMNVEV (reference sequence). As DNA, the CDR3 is TGTCCGCTGAACCACGGGGGGTGGTATTGGGAAGAGACCCAGTACTTC. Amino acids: CPLNHGGWYWEETQYF.

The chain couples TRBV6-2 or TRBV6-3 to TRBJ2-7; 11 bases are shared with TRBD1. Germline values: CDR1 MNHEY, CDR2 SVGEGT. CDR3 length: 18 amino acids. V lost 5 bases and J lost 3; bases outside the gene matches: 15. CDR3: CASSRDRGMRAGIYEQYF. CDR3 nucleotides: TGTGCCAGCAGTAGGGACAGGGGGATGAGAGCGGGTATCTACGAGCAGTACTTC.

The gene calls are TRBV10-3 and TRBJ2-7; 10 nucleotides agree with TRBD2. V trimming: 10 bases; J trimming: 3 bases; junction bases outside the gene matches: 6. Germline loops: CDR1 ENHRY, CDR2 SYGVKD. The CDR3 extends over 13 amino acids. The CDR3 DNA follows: TGTGCCACGGGACCTAGCGGGAGCTACGAGCAGTACTTC. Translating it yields CATGPSGSYEQYF.